The entry below gives a single TCR beta chain sequence along with its context. Its antigen is undetermined. This specimen comes from a study of cytomegalovirus exposure and HLA in healthy donors. Study-wide results and caveats: Under in vitro conditions, a few CMV-associated chains were confirmed as specific for CMV antigens. The authors judged a highly shared variant cluster likely a sequencing artifact.

PCR used 60 Vbeta primers and 13 Jbeta primers. Profiled with immunoSEQ multiplex PCR; TCRdb holds only in-frame clones, not every one. This table holds roughly 100,000 clones, roughly 70% found once. Looked up from germline, CDR1 is MGHRA and CDR2 is YSYEKL. V dropped 3 bases and J dropped 0 bases, with 10 bases sitting between them. The CDR3 consists of 15 residues. This chain joins TRBV4-1 and TRBJ2-3; TRBD2 might be the D (5 bases). Source material: PBMCs. This sequence originates from a male donor in good health and CMV-seropositive. The CDR3 loop is CASSQGSASTDTQYF. The CDR3 DNA sequence: TGCGCCAGCAGCCAGGGTAGCGCAAGCACAGATACGCAGTATTTT.